This T cell receptor beta chain came from a study of CD8 T cells in Susac syndrome. The V gene end was trimmed by 2 bases and the J gene end by 3 bases; junction bases not matched to a gene: 5. Per germline, CDR1 GTSNPN and CDR2 SVGIG (reference sequence). This CDR3 is 15 amino acids long. RNA totalling about 0.45 to 1 ug underwent reverse transcription with random hexamers. A single record per CDR3 protein comes from TCRdb applying MiXCR to the immunoSEQ multiplex PCR reads. Among under 200,000 distinct CDR3 sequences, 95% were seen once, and the ten largest hold around 0.15%. The chain carries TRBV30 and TRBJ2-5; 11 nucleotides align to TRBD1. This TCR was recovered from a human donor with Susac syndrome. Sequencing was done on a sample of CD8+ T cells from PBMCs. The CDR3 here is CAWSMVGQGEETQYF. The CDR3 coding sequence is TGTGCCTGGAGTATGGTGGGACAGGGGGAAGAGACCCAGTACTTC.